The T cell receptor (beta chain) described here comes from a study of cytomegalovirus exposure and HLA in healthy donors. Study summary: Both the 120 or so validation repertoires and the 600 to 750 first-cohort repertoires used the same platform, as reported by a later analysis. Study-wide findings and caveats: CMV antigen specificity of three CMV-associated chains was confirmed in vitro. A subsequent analysis found that TCR clusters from the first cohort also tended to co-occur in the 120 validation repertoires, with about 95% of cluster scores above 0.

Looked up from germline, CDR1 is LGHNA and CDR2 is YSLEER. This CDR3 has 16 amino acids. V shed 0 bases and J 2 bases; nucleotides not matched to a gene: 1. Notes on this clone: Its antigen is unknown.

The method was immunoSEQ multiplex PCR; TCRdb's version includes in-frame clones alone and lacks a portion of them. Of about 240,000 clones in the sample, around nine tenths are singletons; the top ten hold about 3%. Input material: PBMCs. The sequence came from a man aged 18 to 29 in good health and CMV-seronegative. This chain uses TRBV4-3 with TRBJ2-1; 10 nucleotides line up with TRBD2. CDR3 loop: CASSQDLAGAYNEQFF. The CDR3 bases are TGCGCCAGCAGCCAAGATCTAGCGGGGGCCTACAATGAGCAGTTCTTC.